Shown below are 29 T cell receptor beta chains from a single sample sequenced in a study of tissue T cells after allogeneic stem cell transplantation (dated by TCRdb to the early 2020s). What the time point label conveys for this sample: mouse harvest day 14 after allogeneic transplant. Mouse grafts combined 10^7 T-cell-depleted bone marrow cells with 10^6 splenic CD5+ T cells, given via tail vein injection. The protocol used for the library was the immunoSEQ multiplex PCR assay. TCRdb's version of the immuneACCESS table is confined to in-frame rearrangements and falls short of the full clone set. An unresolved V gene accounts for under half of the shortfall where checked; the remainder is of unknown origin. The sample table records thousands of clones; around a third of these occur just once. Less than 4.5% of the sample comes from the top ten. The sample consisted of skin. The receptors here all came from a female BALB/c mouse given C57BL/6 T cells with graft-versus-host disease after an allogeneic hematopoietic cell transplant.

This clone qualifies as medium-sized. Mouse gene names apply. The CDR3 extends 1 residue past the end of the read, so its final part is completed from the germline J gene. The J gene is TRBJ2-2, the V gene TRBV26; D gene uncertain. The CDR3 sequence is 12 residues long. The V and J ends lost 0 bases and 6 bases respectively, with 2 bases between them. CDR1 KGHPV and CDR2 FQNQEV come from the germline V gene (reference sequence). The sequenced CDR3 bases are TGTGCCAGCAGTCTGTCCCCCGGGCAGCTCTAC. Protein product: CASSLSPGQLY. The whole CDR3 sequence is CASSLSPGQLYF.

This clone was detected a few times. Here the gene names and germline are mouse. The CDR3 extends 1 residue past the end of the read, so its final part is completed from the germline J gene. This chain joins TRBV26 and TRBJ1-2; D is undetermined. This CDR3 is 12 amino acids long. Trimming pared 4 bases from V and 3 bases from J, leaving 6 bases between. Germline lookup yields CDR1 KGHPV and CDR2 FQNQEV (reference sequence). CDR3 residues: CASSRGYSDYTF. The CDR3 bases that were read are TGTGCCAGCAGTCGAGGGTACTCCGACTACACC.

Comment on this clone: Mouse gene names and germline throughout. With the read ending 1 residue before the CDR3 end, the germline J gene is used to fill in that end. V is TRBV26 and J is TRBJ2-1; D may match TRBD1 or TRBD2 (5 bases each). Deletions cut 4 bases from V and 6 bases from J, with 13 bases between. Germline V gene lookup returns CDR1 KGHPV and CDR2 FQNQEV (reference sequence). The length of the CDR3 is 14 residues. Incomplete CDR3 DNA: TGTGCCAGCAGTCGGGAGGGGCGCGGTGCTGAGCAGTTC. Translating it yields CASSREGRGAEQF. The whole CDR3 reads CASSREGRGAEQFF.

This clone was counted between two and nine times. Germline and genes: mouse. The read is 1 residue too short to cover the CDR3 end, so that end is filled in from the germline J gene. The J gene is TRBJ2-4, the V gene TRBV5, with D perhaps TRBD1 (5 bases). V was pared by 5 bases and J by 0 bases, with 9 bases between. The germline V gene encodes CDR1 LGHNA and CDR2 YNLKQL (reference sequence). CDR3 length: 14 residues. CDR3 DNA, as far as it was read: TGTGCCAGCAGCGCGACAGCTAGTCAAAACACCTTGTAC. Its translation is CASSATASQNTLY. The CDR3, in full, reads CASSATASQNTLYF.

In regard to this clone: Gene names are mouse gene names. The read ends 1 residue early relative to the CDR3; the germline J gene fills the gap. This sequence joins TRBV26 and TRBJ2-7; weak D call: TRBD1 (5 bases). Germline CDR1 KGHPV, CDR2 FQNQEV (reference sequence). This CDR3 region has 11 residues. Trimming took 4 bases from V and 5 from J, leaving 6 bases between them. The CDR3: CASSQGDEQYF. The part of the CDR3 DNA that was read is TGTGCCAGCAGTCAAGGGGATGAACAGTAC. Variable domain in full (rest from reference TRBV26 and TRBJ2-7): NSKVIQTPRYLVKGQGQKAKMRCIPEKGHPVVFWYQQNKNNEFKFLINFQNQEVLQQIDMTEKRFSAECPSNSPCSLEIQSSEAGDSALYLCASSQGDEQYFGPGTRLTVL.

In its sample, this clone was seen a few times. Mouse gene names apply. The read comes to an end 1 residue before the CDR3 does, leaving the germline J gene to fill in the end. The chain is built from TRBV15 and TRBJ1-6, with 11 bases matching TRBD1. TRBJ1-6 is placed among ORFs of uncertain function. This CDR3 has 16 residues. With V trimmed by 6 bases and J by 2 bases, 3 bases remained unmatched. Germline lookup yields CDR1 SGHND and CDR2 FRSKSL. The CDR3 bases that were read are TGTGCCAGCAGACCGGACAGGGGGCCCTATAATTCGCCCCTCTAC. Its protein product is CASRPDRGPYNSPLY. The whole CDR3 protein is CASRPDRGPYNSPLYF.

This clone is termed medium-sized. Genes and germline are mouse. The CDR3 DNA, read in part, is TGTGCCAGCAGCTTAGGACAGACCTATGAACAGTAC. It translates to CASSLGQTYEQY. The whole CDR3 region reads CASSLGQTYEQYF. V usage is TRBV3 and J usage is TRBJ2-7; weak D call: TRBD1 (5 bases). Read coverage stops 1 residue before the CDR3 terminus; the germline J gene supplies the remainder. CDR1 SNHLY and CDR2 FYNGKV come from the germline V gene (reference sequence). The ends were cut back, 1 base at V and 2 bases at J, with 6 bases in the middle. The CDR3 is 13 amino acids.

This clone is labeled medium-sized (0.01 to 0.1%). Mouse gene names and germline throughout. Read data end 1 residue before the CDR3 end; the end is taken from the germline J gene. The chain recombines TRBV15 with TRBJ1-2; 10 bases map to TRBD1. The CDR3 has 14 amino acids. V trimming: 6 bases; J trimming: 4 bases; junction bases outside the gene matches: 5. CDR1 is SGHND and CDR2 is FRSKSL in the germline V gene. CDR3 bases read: TGTGCCAGCAGGACAGGGGGCGCCGGCTCCGACTACACC. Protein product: CASRTGGAGSDYT. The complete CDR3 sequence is CASRTGGAGSDYTF.

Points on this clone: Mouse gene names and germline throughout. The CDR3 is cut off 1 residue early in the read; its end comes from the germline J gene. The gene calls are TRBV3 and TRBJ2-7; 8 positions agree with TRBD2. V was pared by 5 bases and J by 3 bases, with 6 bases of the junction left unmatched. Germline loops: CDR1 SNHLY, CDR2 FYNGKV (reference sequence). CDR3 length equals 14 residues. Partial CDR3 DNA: TGTGCCAGCAGCCCCCGACTGGGGTTCTATGAACAGTAC. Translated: CASSPRLGFYEQY. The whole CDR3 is CASSPRLGFYEQYF.

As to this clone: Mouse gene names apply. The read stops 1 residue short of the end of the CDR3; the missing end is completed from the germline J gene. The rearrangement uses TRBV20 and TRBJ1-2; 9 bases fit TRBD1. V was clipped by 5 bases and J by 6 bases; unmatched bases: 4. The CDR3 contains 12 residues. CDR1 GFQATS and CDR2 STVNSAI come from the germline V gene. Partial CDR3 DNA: TGTGGTGCTCAAACAGGGGGCCCCGACTACACC. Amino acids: CGAQTGGPDYT. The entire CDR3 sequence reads CGAQTGGPDYTF.

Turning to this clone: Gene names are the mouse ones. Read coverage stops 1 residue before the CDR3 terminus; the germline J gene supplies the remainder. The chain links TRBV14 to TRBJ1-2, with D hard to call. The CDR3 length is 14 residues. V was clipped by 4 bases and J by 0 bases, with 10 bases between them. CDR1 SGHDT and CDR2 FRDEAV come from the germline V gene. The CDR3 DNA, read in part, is TGTGCCAGCAGTCAAGGACCCACAAACTCCGACTACACC. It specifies CASSQGPTNSDYT. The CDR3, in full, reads CASSQGPTNSDYTF. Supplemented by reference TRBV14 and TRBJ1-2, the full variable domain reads EAGVTQSPRYAVLQEGQAVSFWCDPISGHDTLYWYQQPRDQGPQLLVYFRDEAVIDNSQLPSDRFSAVRPKGTNSTLKIQSAKQGDTATYLCASSQGPTNSDYTFGSGTRLLVI.

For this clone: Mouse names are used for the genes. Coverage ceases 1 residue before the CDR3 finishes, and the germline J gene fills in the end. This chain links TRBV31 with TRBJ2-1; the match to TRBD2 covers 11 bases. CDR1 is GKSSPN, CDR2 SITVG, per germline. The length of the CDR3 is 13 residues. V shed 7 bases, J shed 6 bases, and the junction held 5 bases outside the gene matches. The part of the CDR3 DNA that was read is TGTGCCTCATACTGGGGGGGCGTTGCTGAGCAGTTC. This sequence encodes CASYWGGVAEQF. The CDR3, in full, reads CASYWGGVAEQFF.

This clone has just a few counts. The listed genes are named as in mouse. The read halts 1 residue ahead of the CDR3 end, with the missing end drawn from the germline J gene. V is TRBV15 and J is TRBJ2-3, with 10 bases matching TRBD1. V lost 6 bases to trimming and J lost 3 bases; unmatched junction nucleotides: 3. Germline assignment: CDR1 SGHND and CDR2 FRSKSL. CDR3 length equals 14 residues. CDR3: CASSRQGAAETLYF. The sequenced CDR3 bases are TGTGCCAGCAGCCGACAGGGGGCGGCAGAAACGCTGTAT.

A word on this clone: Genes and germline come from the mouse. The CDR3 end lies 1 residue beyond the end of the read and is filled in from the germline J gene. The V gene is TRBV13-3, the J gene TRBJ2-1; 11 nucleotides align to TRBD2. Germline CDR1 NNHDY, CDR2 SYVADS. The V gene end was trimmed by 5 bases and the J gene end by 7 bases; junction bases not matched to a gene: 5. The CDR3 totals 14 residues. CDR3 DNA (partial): TGTGCCAGCAGCCCTGACTGGGGGGGGGCTGAGCAGTTC. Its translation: CASSPDWGGAEQF. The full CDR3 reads CASSPDWGGAEQFF.

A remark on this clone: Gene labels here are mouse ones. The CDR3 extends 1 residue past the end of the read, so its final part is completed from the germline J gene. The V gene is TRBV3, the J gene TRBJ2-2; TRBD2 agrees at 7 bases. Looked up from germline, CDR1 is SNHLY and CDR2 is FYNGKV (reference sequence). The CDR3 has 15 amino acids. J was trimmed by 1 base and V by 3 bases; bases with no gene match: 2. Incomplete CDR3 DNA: TGTGCCAGCAGCTTGCGGGGGGGAAACACCGGGCAGCTCTAC. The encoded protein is CASSLRGGNTGQLY. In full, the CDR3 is CASSLRGGNTGQLYF.

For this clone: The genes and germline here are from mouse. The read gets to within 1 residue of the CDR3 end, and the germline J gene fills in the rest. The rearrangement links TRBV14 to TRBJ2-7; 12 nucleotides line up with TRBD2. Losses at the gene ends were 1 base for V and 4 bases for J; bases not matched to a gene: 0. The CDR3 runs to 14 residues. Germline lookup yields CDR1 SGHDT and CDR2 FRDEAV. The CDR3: CASSFGTGGYEQYF. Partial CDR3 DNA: TGTGCCAGCAGTTTCGGGACTGGGGGGTATGAACAGTAC.

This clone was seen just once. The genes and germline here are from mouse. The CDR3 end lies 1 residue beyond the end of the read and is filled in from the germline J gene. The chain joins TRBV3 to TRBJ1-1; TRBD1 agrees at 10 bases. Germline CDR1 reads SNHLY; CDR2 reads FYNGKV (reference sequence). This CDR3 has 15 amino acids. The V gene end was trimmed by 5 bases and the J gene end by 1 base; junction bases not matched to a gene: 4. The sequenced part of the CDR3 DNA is TGTGCCAGCAGCCCCGACAGGGGGCGAAACACAGAAGTCTTC. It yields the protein CASSPDRGRNTEVF. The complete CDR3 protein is CASSPDRGRNTEVFF.

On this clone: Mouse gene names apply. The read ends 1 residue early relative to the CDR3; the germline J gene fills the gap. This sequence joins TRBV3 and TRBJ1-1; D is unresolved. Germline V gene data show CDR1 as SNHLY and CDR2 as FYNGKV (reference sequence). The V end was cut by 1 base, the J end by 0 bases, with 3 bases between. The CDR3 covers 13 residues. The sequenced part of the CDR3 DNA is TGTGCCAGCAGCTTAGAGACAAACACAGAAGTCTTC. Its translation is CASSLETNTEVF. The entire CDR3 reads CASSLETNTEVFF. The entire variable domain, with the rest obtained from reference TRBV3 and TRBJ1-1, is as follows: GPKVLQIPSHQIIDMGQMVTLNCDPVSNHLYFYWYKQILGQQMEFLVNFYNGKVMEKSKLFKDQFSVERPDGSYFTLKIQPTALEDSAVYFCASSLETNTEVFFGKGTRLTVV.

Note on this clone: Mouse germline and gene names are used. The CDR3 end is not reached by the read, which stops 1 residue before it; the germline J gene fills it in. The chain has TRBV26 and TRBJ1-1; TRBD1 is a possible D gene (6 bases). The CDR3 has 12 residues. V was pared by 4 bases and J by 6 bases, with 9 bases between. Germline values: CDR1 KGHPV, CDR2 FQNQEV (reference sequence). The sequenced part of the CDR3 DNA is TGTGCCAGCAGTCCTCAGGGGCCAGAAGTCTTC. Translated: CASSPQGPEVF. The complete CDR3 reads CASSPQGPEVFF.

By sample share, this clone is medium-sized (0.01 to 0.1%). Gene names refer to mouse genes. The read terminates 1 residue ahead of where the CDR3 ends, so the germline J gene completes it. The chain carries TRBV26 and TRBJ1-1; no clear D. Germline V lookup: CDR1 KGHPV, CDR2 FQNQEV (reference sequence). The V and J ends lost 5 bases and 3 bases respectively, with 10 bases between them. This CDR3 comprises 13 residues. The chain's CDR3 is CASSFPGDTEVFF. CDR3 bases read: TGTGCCAGCAGTTTCCCCGGGGACACAGAAGTCTTC.

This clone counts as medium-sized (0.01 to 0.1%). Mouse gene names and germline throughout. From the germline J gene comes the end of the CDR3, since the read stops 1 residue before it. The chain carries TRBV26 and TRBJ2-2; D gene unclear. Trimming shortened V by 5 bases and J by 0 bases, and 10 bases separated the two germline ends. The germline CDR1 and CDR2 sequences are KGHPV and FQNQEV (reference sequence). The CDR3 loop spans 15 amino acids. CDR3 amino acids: CASSTTHSNTGQLYF. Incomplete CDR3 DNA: TGTGCCAGCAGTACGACACACTCAAACACCGGGCAGCTCTAC. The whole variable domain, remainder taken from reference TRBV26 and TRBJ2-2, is NSKVIQTPRYLVKGQGQKAKMRCIPEKGHPVVFWYQQNKNNEFKFLINFQNQEVLQQIDMTEKRFSAECPSNSPCSLEIQSSEAGDSALYLCASSTTHSNTGQLYFGEGSKLTVL.

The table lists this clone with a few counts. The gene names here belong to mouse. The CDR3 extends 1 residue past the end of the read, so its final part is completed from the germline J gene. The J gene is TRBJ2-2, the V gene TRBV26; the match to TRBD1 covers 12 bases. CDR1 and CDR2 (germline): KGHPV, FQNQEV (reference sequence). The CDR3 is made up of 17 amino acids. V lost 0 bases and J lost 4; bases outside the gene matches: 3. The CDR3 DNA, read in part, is TGTGCCAGCAGTCTGTCGGGACAGGGGGCAGGCACCGGGCAGCTCTAC. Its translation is CASSLSGQGAGTGQLY. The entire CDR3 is CASSLSGQGAGTGQLYF. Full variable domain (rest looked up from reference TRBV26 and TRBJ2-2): NSKVIQTPRYLVKGQGQKAKMRCIPEKGHPVVFWYQQNKNNEFKFLINFQNQEVLQQIDMTEKRFSAECPSNSPCSLEIQSSEAGDSALYLCASSLSGQGAGTGQLYFGEGSKLTVL.

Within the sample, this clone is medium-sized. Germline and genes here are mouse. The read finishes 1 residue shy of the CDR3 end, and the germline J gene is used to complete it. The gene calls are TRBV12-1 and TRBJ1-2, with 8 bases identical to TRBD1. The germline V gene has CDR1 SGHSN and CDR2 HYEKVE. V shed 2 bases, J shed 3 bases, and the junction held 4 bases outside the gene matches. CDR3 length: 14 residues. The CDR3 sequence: CASSRQGRDSDYTF. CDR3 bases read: TGTGCCAGCTCTCGACAGGGGAGAGACTCCGACTACACC. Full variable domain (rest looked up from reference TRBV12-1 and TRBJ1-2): DSGVVQSPRHIIKEKGGRSVLTCIPISGHSNVVWYQQTLGKELKFLIQHYEKVERDKGFLPSRFSVQQFDDYHSEMNMSALELEDSAMYFCASSRQGRDSDYTFGSGTRLLVI.

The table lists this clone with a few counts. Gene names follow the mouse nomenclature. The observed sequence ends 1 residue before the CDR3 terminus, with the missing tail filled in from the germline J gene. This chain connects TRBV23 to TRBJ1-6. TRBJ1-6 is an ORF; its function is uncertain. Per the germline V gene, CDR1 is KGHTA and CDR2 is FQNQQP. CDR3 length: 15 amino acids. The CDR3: CSSSQSGGYNSPLYF. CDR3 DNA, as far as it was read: TGCTCCAGCAGTCAATCGGGGGGGTATAATTCGCCCCTCTAC.

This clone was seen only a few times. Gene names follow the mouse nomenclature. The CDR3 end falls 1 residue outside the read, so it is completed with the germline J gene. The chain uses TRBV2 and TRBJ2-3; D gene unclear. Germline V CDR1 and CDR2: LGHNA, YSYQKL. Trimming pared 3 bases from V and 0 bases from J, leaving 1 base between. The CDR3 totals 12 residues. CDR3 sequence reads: CASSHSAETLYF. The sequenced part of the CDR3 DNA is TGTGCCAGCAGCCATAGTGCAGAAACGCTGTAT.

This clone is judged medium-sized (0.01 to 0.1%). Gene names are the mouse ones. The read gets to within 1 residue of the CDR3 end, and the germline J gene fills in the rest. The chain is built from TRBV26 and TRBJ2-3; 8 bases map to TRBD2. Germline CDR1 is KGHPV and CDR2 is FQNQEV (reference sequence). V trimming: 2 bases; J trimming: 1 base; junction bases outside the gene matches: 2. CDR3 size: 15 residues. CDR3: CASSLGGAGAETLYF. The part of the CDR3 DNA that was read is TGTGCCAGCAGTCTGGGGGGGGCCGGTGCAGAAACGCTGTAT.

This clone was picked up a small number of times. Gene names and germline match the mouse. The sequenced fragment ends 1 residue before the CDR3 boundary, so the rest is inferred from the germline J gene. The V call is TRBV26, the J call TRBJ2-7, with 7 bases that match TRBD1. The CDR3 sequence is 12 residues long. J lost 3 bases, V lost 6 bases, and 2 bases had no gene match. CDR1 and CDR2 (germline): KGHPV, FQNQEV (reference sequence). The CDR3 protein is CASRQGFYEQYF. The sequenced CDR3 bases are TGTGCCAGCAGACAGGGGTTCTATGAACAGTAC.

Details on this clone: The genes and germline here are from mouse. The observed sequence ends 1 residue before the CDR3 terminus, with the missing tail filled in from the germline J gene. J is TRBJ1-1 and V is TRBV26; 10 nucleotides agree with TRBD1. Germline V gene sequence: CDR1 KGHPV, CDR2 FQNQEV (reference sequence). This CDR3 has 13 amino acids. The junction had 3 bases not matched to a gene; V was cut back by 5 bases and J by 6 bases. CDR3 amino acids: CASSRQGAAEVFF. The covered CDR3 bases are TGTGCCAGCAGTAGACAGGGGGCGGCAGAAGTCTTC. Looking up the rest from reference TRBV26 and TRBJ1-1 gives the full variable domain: NSKVIQTPRYLVKGQGQKAKMRCIPEKGHPVVFWYQQNKNNEFKFLINFQNQEVLQQIDMTEKRFSAECPSNSPCSLEIQSSEAGDSALYLCASSRQGAAEVFFGKGTRLTVV.

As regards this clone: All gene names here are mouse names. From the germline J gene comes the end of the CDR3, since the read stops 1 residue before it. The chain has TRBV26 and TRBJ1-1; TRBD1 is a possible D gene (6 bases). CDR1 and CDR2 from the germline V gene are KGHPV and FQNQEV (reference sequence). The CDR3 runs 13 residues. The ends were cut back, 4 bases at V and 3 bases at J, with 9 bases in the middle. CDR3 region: CASSPGHDTEVFF. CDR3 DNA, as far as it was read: TGTGCCAGCAGTCCGGGACACGACACAGAAGTCTTC.